One sample yielded the 27 T cell receptor beta chains listed below, sequenced in a study of blood T cell repertoires in COVID-19. Sequenced by immunoSEQ multiplex PCR; TCRdb stores in-frame clones only, minus some. The table records about 130,000 clones, around 80% of them present only once. Sequenced material: peripheral blood. All receptors come from a woman aged 45-60 years with acute or convalescent COVID-19.

The V call is TRBV6-5, the J call TRBJ1-3; D gene unclear. The germline V gene encodes CDR1 MNHEY and CDR2 SVGAGI. V was shortened by 8 bases and J by 0 bases, with 8 bases between the two germline ends. This CDR3 has 13 residues. Here the CDR3 DNA reads TGTGCCAGCCGCTGGAGCTCTGGAAACACCATATATTTT. It specifies CASRWSSGNTIYF.

This rearrangement joins TRBV5-1 to TRBJ1-3, with D perhaps matching TRBD1 (5 bases). This CDR3 contains 16 residues. The ends were cut back, 4 bases at V and 0 bases at J, with 14 bases in the middle. Germline V gene data show CDR1 as SGHRS and CDR2 as YFSETQ. CDR3 DNA sequence: TGCGCCAGCAGCGAGGGACTGCTTGCCTCTGGAAACACCATATATTTT. It encodes CASSEGLLASGNTIYF.

This clone appeared a single time. The CDR3: CASSKWGTGVSTEAFF. The CDR3 DNA reads TGTGCCAGCAGCAAATGGGGGACAGGGGTCTCCACTGAAGCTTTCTTT. The chain has TRBV27 and TRBJ1-1, with 10 bases matching TRBD1. This CDR3 has 16 residues. Trimming removed 6 bases from V and 4 bases from J; junction bases left unmatched: 11. CDR1 and CDR2 (germline): MNHEY, SMNVEV (reference sequence).

The chain couples TRBV4-1 to TRBJ1-2, with TRBD1 as a possible D gene (5 bases). Trimming removed 0 bases at V and 0 bases at J, with 20 bases between. The CDR3 is 19 amino acids. Germline V gives CDR1 MGHRA, CDR2 YSYEKL. CDR3 residues: CASSQDRSGGALPNYGYTF. As DNA, the CDR3 is TGCGCCAGCAGCCAAGATCGGTCCGGAGGGGCCCTACCTAACTATGGCTACACCTTC.

The chain combines TRBV13 with TRBJ2-3; D perhaps matches TRBD2 (7 bases). V was shortened by 7 bases and J by 0 bases, with 17 bases between the two germline ends. Per the germline V gene, CDR1 is PRHDT and CDR2 is FYEKMQ (reference sequence). The CDR3 is 16 residues long. The CDR3, as DNA: TGTGCCAGCATCAAATCCGGGGGGCTGAGCACAGATACGCAGTATTTT. Translation gives CASIKSGGLSTDTQYF.

The rearrangement links TRBV15 to TRBJ1-1; D call uncertain. V lost 0 bases and J 3 bases, leaving 14 bases between the germline ends. This CDR3 is 16 amino acids long. The germline V gene has CDR1 LNHNV and CDR2 YYDKDF (reference sequence). CDR3 loop: CATSRDRGLRDTEAFF. The CDR3 coding sequence is TGTGCCACCAGCAGAGATCGCGGATTGCGGGACACTGAAGCTTTCTTT.

This chain connects TRBV27 to TRBJ2-7; 13 bases are shared with TRBD2. Looked up from germline, CDR1 is MNHEY and CDR2 is SMNVEV (reference sequence). The CDR3 is 18 amino acids. Losses at the gene ends were 4 bases for V and 3 bases for J; bases not matched to a gene: 12. CDR3 bases: TGTGCCAGCAGTTCTATGCCCCCAACTAGCGGGAGGGTCTACGAGCAGTACTTC. This codes for CASSSMPPTSGRVYEQYF.

V gene TRBV28 combines with J gene TRBJ2-1; 9 bases fit TRBD2. The CDR3 runs 17 residues. Germline values: CDR1 MDHEN, CDR2 SYDVKM. V was clipped by 4 bases and J by 9 bases; unmatched bases: 16. This CDR3 reads CASSSPGLATGLGEQFF. The DNA for the CDR3 is TGTGCCAGCAGTTCGCCGGGACTAGCCACGGGGTTAGGTGAGCAGTTCTTC.

This chain connects TRBV9 to TRBJ1-2; 8 positions match TRBD1. The CDR3 sequence is 16 residues long. The junction had 7 bases not matched to a gene; V was cut back by 0 bases and J by 3 bases. CDR1 and CDR2 (germline): SGDLS, YYNGEE. The DNA of the CDR3 is TGTGCCAGCAGCGTAGTGCCCCAGGGGGCTGACTATGGCTACACCTTC. Translated: CASSVVPQGADYGYTF.

The V and J genes are TRBV2 and TRBJ2-3; TRBD2 matches at 9 bases. The ends lost 7 bases at V and 4 bases at J; junction bases unmatched: 6. The CDR3 spans 14 residues. The germline V gene has CDR1 SNHLY and CDR2 FYNNEI. CDR3 coding DNA: TGTGCCAGCACGGGGCAGCGGGGGGCAGATACGCAGTATTTT. Its protein is CASTGQRGADTQYF.

This clone has more than one count but fewer than ten. The chain has TRBV9 and TRBJ1-1; D ambiguous. The CDR3 consists of 14 residues. CDR1 and CDR2 from the germline V gene are SGDLS and YYNGEE. Deletions cut 0 bases from V and 4 bases from J, with 10 bases between. CDR3 sequence: CASSVGGSGTEAFF. The CDR3 coding sequence is TGTGCCAGCAGCGTAGGTGGCAGTGGCACTGAAGCTTTCTTT.

The gene calls are TRBV7-2 and TRBJ2-7, with D unresolved. The germline CDR1 and CDR2 sequences are SGHTA and FQGNSA. The length of the CDR3 is 12 residues. V was pared by 6 bases and J by 3 bases, with 9 bases between. The CDR3 sequence: CASSPTYYEQYF. CDR3 in DNA: TGTGCCAGCAGTCCGACTTACTACGAGCAGTACTTC.

V and J are TRBV6-5 and TRBJ2-3; 9 bases are shared with TRBD2. Losses at the gene ends were 7 bases for V and 3 bases for J; bases not matched to a gene: 5. The CDR3 is made up of 14 amino acids. Germline V gene data show CDR1 as MNHEY and CDR2 as SVGAGI. The CDR3 bases are TGTGCCAGCAATAGCGGGGGAGGAACAGATACGCAGTATTTT. This codes for CASNSGGGTDTQYF.

This CDR3 is CASSPAQGNTEAFF. The CDR3 DNA is TGTGCCAGCTCGCCTGCCCAGGGAAACACTGAAGCTTTCTTT. The chain links TRBV18 to TRBJ1-1; tentatively, D is TRBD1 (5 bases). Germline-derived CDR1 and CDR2 are KGHSH and LQKENI. The CDR3 is 14 amino acids. Trimming took off 6 bases at V and 2 bases at J, with 13 bases between the two ends.

The CDR3 DNA reads TGTGCCAGTACCGATCAACAGGGGGCGAGTAATCAGCCCCAGCATTTT. This sequence encodes CASTDQQGASNQPQHF. This chain links TRBV19 with TRBJ1-5; 9 nucleotides agree with TRBD1. V shed 7 bases, J shed 4 bases, and the junction held 11 bases outside the gene matches. Germline-derived CDR1 and CDR2 are LNHDA and SQIVND (reference sequence). This CDR3 region has 16 residues.

The chain links TRBV28 to TRBJ2-1; weak D call: TRBD1 (5 bases). The CDR3 is made up of 12 amino acids. The V and J ends lost 4 bases and 6 bases respectively, with 7 bases between them. CDR1 and CDR2 (germline): MDHEN, SYDVKM. The CDR3 DNA is TGTGCCAGCAGTTATAGGGGCAATGAGCAGTTCTTC. Its translation: CASSYRGNEQFF. The full variable domain, completed using reference TRBV28 and TRBJ2-1, is DVKVTQSSRYLVKRTGEKVFLECVQDMDHENMFWYRQDPGLGLRLIYFSYDVKMKEKGDIPEGYSVSREKKERFSLILESASTNQTSMYLCASSYRGNEQFFGPGTRLTVL.

This clone showed up just a few times. The rearrangement joins TRBV2 to TRBJ2-3; 12 bases match TRBD2. Germline CDR1 and CDR2: SNHLY and FYNNEI. V was pared by 6 bases and J by 6 bases, with 10 bases of the junction left unmatched. The CDR3 totals 16 residues. Written as DNA, the CDR3 is TGTGCCAGCAGCGCCGGACTAGCGGGACGGGGCGATACGCAGTATTTT. This translates into CASSAGLAGRGDTQYF. Based on the CDR3 plus reference TRBV2 and TRBJ2-3, the full variable domain is EPEVTQTPSHQVTQMGQEVILRCVPISNHLYFYWYRQILGQKVEFLVSFYNNEISEKSEIFDDQFSVERPDGSNFTLKIRSTKLEDSAMYFCASSAGLAGRGDTQYFGPGTRLTVL.

This clone has only one observation. The chain combines TRBV2 with TRBJ2-1; 11 bases match TRBD2. Trimming removed 7 bases from V and 7 bases from J; junction bases left unmatched: 6. Per germline, CDR1 SNHLY and CDR2 FYNNEI. The CDR3 contains 14 residues. Written as DNA, the CDR3 is TGTGCCAGCAATGCCCTAGCGGGGGGAAATGAGCAGTTCTTC. Protein: CASNALAGGNEQFF.

The CDR3 region is CSADNMNTEAFF. The DNA of the CDR3 is TGCAGCGCTGACAACATGAACACTGAAGCTTTCTTT. The V call is TRBV29-1, the J call TRBJ1-1; no definite D call. The germline V and J ends were trimmed by 7 bases and 0 bases, with 9 bases remaining between them. The CDR3 is 12 residues long. Per the germline V gene, CDR1 is SQVTM and CDR2 is ANQGSEA.

V gene TRBV25-1 combines with J gene TRBJ2-7, with D tentatively TRBD1 (6 bases). The CDR3 totals 12 residues. The germline V and J ends were trimmed by 5 bases and 4 bases, with 9 bases remaining between them. Germline V gene sequence: CDR1 MGHDK, CDR2 SYGVNS. The CDR3 coding sequence is TGTGCCAGCAGTCTTACAGGGTACGAGCAGTACTTC. This encodes CASSLTGYEQYF.

Remarks on this clone: Within the sample, other DNA sequences also encode this same CDR3. The CDR3 spells CASSSSGANVLTF. The CDR3 DNA sequence: TGTGCCAGCAGCTCCTCTGGGGCCAACGTCCTGACTTTC. This chain connects TRBV12-3 or TRBV12-4 to TRBJ2-6; D unresolved. The CDR3 extends over 13 amino acids. V was trimmed by 6 bases and J by 0 bases, leaving 3 bases between them.

V usage is TRBV15 and J usage is TRBJ1-4; 7 positions agree with TRBD1. V lost 5 bases to trimming and J lost 0 bases; unmatched junction nucleotides: 6. This CDR3 has 16 amino acids. CDR1 and CDR2 from the germline V gene are LNHNV and YYDKDF (reference sequence). The CDR3 bases are TGTGCCACCAGCGCAGGGGGGTTATCAACTAATGAAAAACTGTTTTTT. This encodes CATSAGGLSTNEKLFF.

The chain recombines TRBV6-5 with TRBJ2-1; a possible D gene is TRBD2 (5 bases). The CDR3 loop spans 15 amino acids. The V gene lost 2 bases and the J gene lost 8 bases, with 16 bases spanning the gap. Per the germline V gene, CDR1 is MNHEY and CDR2 is SVGAGI. DNA of the CDR3: TGTGCCAGCAGTTACGCGGGCCAACGCTGGGATGAGCAGTTCTTC. Amino acids: CASSYAGQRWDEQFF.

The J gene is TRBJ2-1, the V gene TRBV30, with 11 bases matching TRBD2. Per germline, CDR1 GTSNPN and CDR2 SVGIG (reference sequence). After removal of 3 bases from V and 7 bases from J, the junction contained 8 bases not matched to a gene. The CDR3 has 15 residues. CDR3 sequence: CAWRLAGGRLNEQFF. Here the CDR3 DNA reads TGTGCCTGGAGGCTAGCGGGGGGCAGGTTAAATGAGCAGTTCTTC.

This clone turned up a few times. Written as DNA, the CDR3 is TGTGCCAGTAGTCGCTCCGCTAGCGGCTTATACGAGCAGTACTTC. Its protein is CASSRSASGLYEQYF. J is TRBJ2-7 and V is TRBV19; TRBD2 matches at 7 bases. V was pared by 5 bases and J by 4 bases, with 11 bases of the junction left unmatched. The CDR3 runs 15 residues. Germline assignment: CDR1 LNHDA and CDR2 SQIVND (reference sequence).

This sequence joins TRBV16 and TRBJ2-5, with 13 bases identical to TRBD2. The CDR3 extends over 15 amino acids. CDR1 and CDR2 (germline): KGHSY, FQNENV. The V segment lost 6 bases and the J segment 1 base; nucleotides outside the gene matches: 2. The CDR3 DNA reads TGTGCCAGCAGGGGACTAGCGGGGTCCCAAGAGACCCAGTACTTC. This sequence encodes CASRGLAGSQETQYF.

This clone has a handful of counts. The chain uses TRBV5-8 and TRBJ2-3; D possibly corresponds to TRBD2 (5 bases). Germline V gene sequence: CDR1 SGHTS, CDR2 YDEGEE. The CDR3 is 17 amino acids. The V and J ends lost 0 bases and 1 base respectively, with 15 bases between them. The CDR3 spells CASSLVGSGYRTDTQYF. CDR3 DNA sequence: TGTGCCAGCAGCTTGGTTGGAAGCGGCTACCGCACAGATACGCAGTATTTT. Full variable domain (outside the CDR3, taken from reference TRBV5-8 and TRBJ2-3): EAGVTQSPTHLIKTRGQQATLRCSPISGHTSVYWYQQALGLGLQFLLWYDEGEERNRGNFPPRFSGRQFPNYSSELNVNALELEDSALYLCASSLVGSGYRTDTQYFGPGTRLTVL.